The 24 T cell receptor beta chains below come from one sample, sequenced in a study of cytomegalovirus exposure and HLA in healthy donors. The PCR ran on 60 Vbeta and 13 Jbeta primers. Generated by immunoSEQ multiplex PCR, the TCRdb table keeps only in-frame clones and is missing some. The sample includes about 130,000 clones, approximately 80% of them seen just once. The sequenced material came from PBMCs. All receptors come from a woman in her 40s in good health and CMV-seronegative.

Comments on this clone: At one end, the junction sequence differs from germline, possibly due to a read error. This chain connects TRBV7-9 to TRBJ2-7; D remains unclear. The CDR3 totals 11 residues. The germline V gene encodes CDR1 SEHNR and CDR2 FQNEAQ (reference sequence). The DNA for the CDR3 is TGTGCCAGCAGCTTCTCCCACGAGCAGTACTTC. As protein: CASSFSHEQYF. The variable domain in full, completed from reference TRBV7-9 and TRBJ2-7, reads DTGVSQNPRHKITKRGQNVTFRCDPISEHNRLYWYRQTLGQGPEFLTYFQNEAQLEKSRLLSDRFSAERPKGSFSTLEIQRTEQGDSAMYLCASSFSHEQYFGPGTRLTVT.

This CDR3 reads CASTGFMNTEAFF. DNA for the CDR3: TGTGCCAGCACAGGCTTCATGAACACTGAAGCTTTCTTT. This chain uses TRBV2 with TRBJ1-1; no firm D call. The germline gives CDR1 SNHLY, CDR2 FYNNEI. CDR3 length: 13 amino acids. V lost 7 bases, J lost 0 bases, and 9 bases lay in between.

This chain's CDR3 is CASSQDTAGGMNTEAFF. CDR3 in DNA: TGTGCCAGCAGCCAAGATACGGCAGGGGGGATGAACACTGAAGCTTTCTTT. This sequence joins TRBV4-2 and TRBJ1-1, with 7 bases aligning to TRBD1. Looked up from germline, CDR1 is LGHNA and CDR2 is YNFKEQ. Trimming took 0 bases from V and 0 from J; bases not matched to a gene: 7. The CDR3 extends over 17 amino acids.

This chain connects TRBV6-1 to TRBJ1-4, with 7 positions matching TRBD1. The V segment lost 3 bases and the J segment 5 bases; nucleotides outside the gene matches: 3. The CDR3 has 14 residues. CDR1 is MNHNS and CDR2 is SASEGT in the germline V gene. CDR3 in DNA: TGTGCCAGCAGTGAGCAACAGGGGAATGAAAAACTGTTTTTT. Translation: CASSEQQGNEKLFF.

This sequence joins TRBV4-1 and TRBJ1-5; perhaps TRBD1 as D (6 bases). This CDR3 region has 15 residues. CDR1 and CDR2 from the germline V gene are MGHRA and YSYEKL. Trimming took 3 bases from V and 2 from J, leaving 11 bases between them. The CDR3 DNA reads TGCGCCAGCAGCCACGCTCCAGGGGGCAATCAGCCCCAGCATTTT. As protein: CASSHAPGGNQPQHF.

The J gene is TRBJ2-7, the V gene TRBV2; 10 nucleotides match TRBD1. The germline V gene encodes CDR1 SNHLY and CDR2 FYNNEI. Unmatched junction bases numbered 2, after V lost 4 bases and J lost 2 bases. There are 14 residues in the CDR3. The CDR3 DNA follows: TGTGCCAGCAGTGTGGGGACAGGGGCCTACGAGCAGTACTTC. This translates into CASSVGTGAYEQYF.

V is TRBV27 and J is TRBJ1-6; D gene ambiguous. The CDR3 extends over 15 amino acids. Between the trimmed V and J ends, which lost 6 bases and 15 bases, there was a span of 24 bases. Germline V gene sequence: CDR1 MNHEY, CDR2 SMNVEV (reference sequence). The CDR3 nucleotides are TGTGCCAGCAGCCCCGTTAGAGCCGGAGGCCTAAACCTCCACTTT. It translates to CASSPVRAGGLNLHF.

The V call is TRBV28, the J call TRBJ1-5; TRBD1 aligns across 7 bases. The V gene's germline CDR1 is MDHEN and CDR2 SYDVKM. The junction had 4 bases not matched to a gene; V was cut back by 2 bases and J by 9 bases. CDR3 length equals 13 residues. Written as DNA, the CDR3 is TGTGCCAGCAGTTTAGGCAGGGGGGTGCCCCAGCATTTT. It is translated as CASSLGRGVPQHF.

This clone was seen a single time. The rearrangement joins TRBV6-5 to TRBJ2-3, with D perhaps TRBD1 (5 bases). CDR1 MNHEY and CDR2 SVGAGI come from the germline V gene. V lost 4 bases to trimming and J lost 2 bases, with 10 bases between them. This CDR3 is 14 amino acids long. The CDR3 region has the DNA TGTGCCAGCAGTTTCAAGGGGAACACAGATACGCAGTATTTT. Translated, it gives CASSFKGNTDTQYF.

The CDR3 reads CASSYSQATEAFF. CDR3 sequence (DNA): TGTGCCAGCAGTTACTCCCAAGCCACTGAAGCTTTCTTT. This sequence joins TRBV6-5 and TRBJ1-1; D unclear. The length of the CDR3 is 13 residues. Deletions cut 0 bases from V and 4 bases from J, with 6 bases between. CDR1 MNHEY and CDR2 SVGAGI come from the germline V gene.

This chain uses TRBV2 with TRBJ1-6; D is possibly TRBD1 (6 bases). Germline V gene lookup returns CDR1 SNHLY and CDR2 FYNNEI. The CDR3 runs 14 residues. V lost 8 bases, J lost 5 bases, and 13 bases lay in between. The CDR3 nucleotides read TGTGCCAGCTCAGGGGTTATGGATAATTCACCCCTCCACTTT. It is translated as CASSGVMDNSPLHF.

V usage is TRBV7-2 and J usage is TRBJ2-5; the D is unclear. Germline V gene lookup returns CDR1 SGHTA and CDR2 FQGNSA. This CDR3 spans 13 amino acids. Trimming pared 5 bases from V and 2 bases from J, leaving 9 bases between. The CDR3 DNA sequence: TGTGCCAGCAGCGGCCTCCATCAAGAGACCCAGTACTTC. Translated, it gives CASSGLHQETQYF.

The chain is built from TRBV25-1 and TRBJ1-6; TRBD1 matches 10 bases. The V and J ends lost 6 bases and 1 base, in that order; junction bases with no gene match: 6. Germline CDR1 MGHDK, CDR2 SYGVNS. The CDR3 covers 17 residues. The CDR3 nucleotides read TGTGCCAGCAGGGGGGACAGGGGTACATCCTATAATTCACCCCTCCACTTT. Translation: CASRGDRGTSYNSPLHF. The variable domain in full, completed from reference TRBV25-1 and TRBJ1-6, reads EADIYQTPRYLVIGTGKKITLECSQTMGHDKMYWYQQDPGMELHLIHYSYGVNSTEKGDLSSESTVSRIRTEHFPLTLESARPSHTSQYLCASRGDRGTSYNSPLHFGNGTRLTVT.

The genes are TRBV7-6 and TRBJ2-1; D might be TRBD2 (7 bases). There are 15 residues in the CDR3. Trimming took off 1 base at V and 5 bases at J, with 12 bases between the two ends. Germline CDR1 and CDR2: SGHVS and FNYEAQ. CDR3 in DNA: TGTGCCAGCAGCTTAGGGGGGGGCGCCCACAATGAGCAGTTCTTC. Amino acids: CASSLGGGAHNEQFF.

The chain recombines TRBV6-1 with TRBJ1-4; 7 bases match TRBD1. The V gene's germline CDR1 is MNHNS and CDR2 SASEGT. The V gene end was trimmed by 6 bases and the J gene end by 8 bases; junction bases not matched to a gene: 9. The CDR3 has 14 amino acids. CDR3 loop: CASSQQGRGEKLFF. In DNA, the CDR3 is TGTGCCAGCAGCCAACAGGGGAGAGGGGAAAAACTGTTTTTT.

The chain uses TRBV4-1 and TRBJ1-1; no firm D call. V was clipped by 4 bases and J by 2 bases, with 14 bases between them. CDR3 length: 15 residues. Germline-derived CDR1 and CDR2 are MGHRA and YSYEKL. The CDR3, as DNA: TGCGCCAGCAGCCCTGCTGAGGAGATTAACACTGAAGCTTTCTTT. This translates into CASSPAEEINTEAFF.

This clone was observed a few times. The chain has TRBV2 and TRBJ1-6; D perhaps matches TRBD1 (5 bases). Trimming cost V 4 bases and J 6 bases, with 13 bases left between them. This CDR3 region has 15 residues. Per germline, CDR1 SNHLY and CDR2 FYNNEI. CDR3 residues: CASSGARVSNSPLHF. Written as DNA, the CDR3 is TGTGCCAGCAGTGGGGCCAGGGTGAGTAATTCACCCCTCCACTTT. The variable domain in full, completed from reference TRBV2 and TRBJ1-6, reads EPEVTQTPSHQVTQMGQEVILRCVPISNHLYFYWYRQILGQKVEFLVSFYNNEISEKSEIFDDQFSVERPDGSNFTLKIRSTKLEDSAMYFCASSGARVSNSPLHFGNGTRLTVT.

The gene calls are TRBV7-2 and TRBJ1-5; TRBD1 matches 10 bases. Germline values: CDR1 SGHTA, CDR2 FQGNSA. The CDR3 loop spans 17 amino acids. Trimming at V came to 5 bases and at J to 1 base, leaving 8 bases not matched to a gene. The CDR3 protein is CASSPTPGQGSNQPQHF. The CDR3 nucleotides read TGTGCCAGCAGCCCCACCCCGGGACAGGGGAGCAATCAGCCCCAGCATTTT.

The gene calls are TRBV5-1 and TRBJ2-7; D is possibly TRBD1 (6 bases). CDR3 size: 14 residues. V dropped 3 bases and J dropped 2 bases, with 12 bases sitting between them. CDR1 and CDR2 (germline): SGHRS, YFSETQ. CDR3 amino acids: CASSSDRIPYEQYF. The CDR3 region has the DNA TGCGCCAGCAGCTCCGACAGGATTCCCTACGAGCAGTACTTC.

V usage is TRBV19 and J usage is TRBJ1-6, with 8 bases that match TRBD1. Per the germline V gene, CDR1 is LNHDA and CDR2 is SQIVND (reference sequence). CDR3 length: 15 amino acids. The junction had 5 bases not matched to a gene; V was cut back by 5 bases and J by 5 bases. The CDR3 nucleotides are TGTGCCAGTAGTGACCGGACAGGGCATAATTCACCCCTCCACTTT. Translation: CASSDRTGHNSPLHF. Drawing the rest from reference TRBV19 and TRBJ1-6, the complete variable domain is DGGITQSPKYLFRKEGQNVTLSCEQNLNHDAMYWYRQDPGQGLRLIYYSQIVNDFQKGDIAEGYSVSREKKESFPLTVTSAQKNPTAFYLCASSDRTGHNSPLHFGNGTRLTVT.

This chain connects TRBV4-2 to TRBJ1-6; TRBD1 matches 7 bases. The CDR3 consists of 15 residues. The trim removed 3 bases at V and 7 bases at J, leaving 6 bases unmatched. Germline V gene sequence: CDR1 LGHNA, CDR2 YNFKEQ. The CDR3 DNA follows: TGTGCCAGCAGCCAGACGAGGGACAGCAATTCACCCCTCCACTTT. As protein: CASSQTRDSNSPLHF.

The V call is TRBV9, the J call TRBJ2-2; 8 bases are shared with TRBD1. This CDR3 contains 15 residues. CDR1 and CDR2 (germline): SGDLS, YYNGEE. V shed 4 bases, J shed 6 bases, and the junction held 8 bases outside the gene matches. CDR3 sequence reads: CASSPRTGSSGELFF. CDR3 bases: TGTGCCAGCAGCCCGAGGACAGGGAGTTCCGGGGAGCTGTTTTTT.

This clone has a single count. The V gene is TRBV19, the J gene TRBJ2-1; 10 nucleotides match TRBD2. This CDR3 contains 15 residues. The germline gives CDR1 LNHDA, CDR2 SQIVND (reference sequence). The V segment lost 4 bases and the J segment 4 bases; nucleotides outside the gene matches: 4. The CDR3 region is CASSTGLAVYNEQFF. CDR3 DNA: TGTGCCAGTAGTACCGGACTAGCGGTGTACAATGAGCAGTTCTTC. Together with reference TRBV19 and TRBJ2-1, the CDR3 gives the full variable domain: DGGITQSPKYLFRKEGQNVTLSCEQNLNHDAMYWYRQDPGQGLRLIYYSQIVNDFQKGDIAEGYSVSREKKESFPLTVTSAQKNPTAFYLCASSTGLAVYNEQFFGPGTRLTVL.

The chain employs TRBV6-5 and TRBJ1-1; TRBD1 might be the D (6 bases). V shed 2 bases and J shed 7 bases, with 11 bases lying between them. Per the germline V gene, CDR1 is MNHEY and CDR2 is SVGAGI. This CDR3 region has 13 residues. The CDR3 region has the DNA TGTGCCAGCAGTTACAGGGGGGGCTATGAAGCTTTCTTT. Translated: CASSYRGGYEAFF.